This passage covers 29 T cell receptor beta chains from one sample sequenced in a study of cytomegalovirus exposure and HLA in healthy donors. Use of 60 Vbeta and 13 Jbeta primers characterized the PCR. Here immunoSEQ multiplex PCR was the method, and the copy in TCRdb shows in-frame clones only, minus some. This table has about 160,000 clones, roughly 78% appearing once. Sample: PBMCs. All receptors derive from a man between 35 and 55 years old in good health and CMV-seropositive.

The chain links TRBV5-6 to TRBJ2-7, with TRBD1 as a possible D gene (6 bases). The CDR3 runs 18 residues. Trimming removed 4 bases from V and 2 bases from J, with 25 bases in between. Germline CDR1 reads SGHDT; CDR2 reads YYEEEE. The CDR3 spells CASSPSLPDSPLAYEQYF. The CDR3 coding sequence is TGTGCCAGCAGCCCGTCCCTTCCGGACAGCCCTTTGGCCTACGAGCAGTACTTC.

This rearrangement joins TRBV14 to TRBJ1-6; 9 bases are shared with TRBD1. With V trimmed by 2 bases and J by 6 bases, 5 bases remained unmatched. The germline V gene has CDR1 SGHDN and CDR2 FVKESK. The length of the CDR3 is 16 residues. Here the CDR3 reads CASSQLQGALNSPLHF. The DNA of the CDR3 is TGTGCCAGCAGCCAACTACAGGGGGCTCTTAATTCACCCCTCCACTTT.

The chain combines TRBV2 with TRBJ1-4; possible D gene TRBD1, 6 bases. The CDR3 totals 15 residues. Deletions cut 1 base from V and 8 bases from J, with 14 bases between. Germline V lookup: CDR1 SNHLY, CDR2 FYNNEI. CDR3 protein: CASSEDRGASEKLFF. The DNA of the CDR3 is TGTGCCAGCAGTGAAGATCGGGGGGCCAGCGAAAAACTGTTTTTT.

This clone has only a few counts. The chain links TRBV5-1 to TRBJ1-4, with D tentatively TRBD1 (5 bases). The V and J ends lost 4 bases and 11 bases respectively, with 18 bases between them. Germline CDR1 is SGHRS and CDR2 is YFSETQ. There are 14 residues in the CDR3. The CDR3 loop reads CASSPTYDRLKLFF. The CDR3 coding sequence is TGCGCCAGCAGCCCTACCTACGACAGACTTAAACTGTTTTTT.

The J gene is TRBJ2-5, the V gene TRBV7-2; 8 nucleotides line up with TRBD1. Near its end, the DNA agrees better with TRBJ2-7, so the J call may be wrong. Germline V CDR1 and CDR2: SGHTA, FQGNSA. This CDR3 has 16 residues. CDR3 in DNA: TGTGCCAGCACCATAAACCCCGGGACAGGCACAAACGAGCAGTACTTC. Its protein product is CASTINPGTGTNEQYF.

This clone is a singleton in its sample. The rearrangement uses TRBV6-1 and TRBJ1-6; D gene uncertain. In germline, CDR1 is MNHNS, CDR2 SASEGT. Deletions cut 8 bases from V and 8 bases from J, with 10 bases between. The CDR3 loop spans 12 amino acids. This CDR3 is CASGAPDSPLHF. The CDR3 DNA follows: TGTGCCAGCGGAGCCCCCGATTCACCCCTCCACTTT.

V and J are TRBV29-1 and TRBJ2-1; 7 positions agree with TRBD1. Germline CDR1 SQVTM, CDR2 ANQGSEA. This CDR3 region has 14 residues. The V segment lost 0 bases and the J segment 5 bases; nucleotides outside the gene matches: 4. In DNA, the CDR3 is TGCAGCGTTGAAGAGGGACAGTGGCACAATGAGCAGTTCTTC. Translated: CSVEEGQWHNEQFF.

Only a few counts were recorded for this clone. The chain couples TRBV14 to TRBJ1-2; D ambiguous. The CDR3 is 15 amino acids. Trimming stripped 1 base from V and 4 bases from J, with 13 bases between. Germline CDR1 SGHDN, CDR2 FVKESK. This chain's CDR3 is CASSQVQARGYGYTF. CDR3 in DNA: TGTGCCAGCAGCCAAGTCCAGGCCCGGGGCTATGGCTACACCTTC.

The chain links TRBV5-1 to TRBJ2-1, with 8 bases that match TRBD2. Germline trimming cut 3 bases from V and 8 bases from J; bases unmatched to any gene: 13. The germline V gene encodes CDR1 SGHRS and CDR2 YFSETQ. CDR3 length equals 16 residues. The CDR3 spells CASSSGGTPLADEQFF. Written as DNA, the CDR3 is TGCGCCAGCAGCTCGGGGGGGACTCCCCTCGCCGATGAGCAGTTCTTC.

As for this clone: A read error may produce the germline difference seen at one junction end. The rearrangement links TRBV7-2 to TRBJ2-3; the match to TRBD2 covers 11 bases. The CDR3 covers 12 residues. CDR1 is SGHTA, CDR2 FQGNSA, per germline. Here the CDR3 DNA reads TGTGCCAGCAGCTTACTAGCGGGGGGCGCCCACTTT. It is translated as CASSLLAGGAHF.

CDR3: CASSPGGAHGYTF. The DNA for the CDR3 is TGTGCCAGCAGCCCCGGGGGGGCCCATGGCTACACCTTC. The V and J genes are TRBV5-4 and TRBJ1-2, with a possible D match to TRBD1 (6 bases). The CDR3 has 13 amino acids. The ends were cut back, 4 bases at V and 6 bases at J, with 13 bases in the middle. Germline V gene data show CDR1 as SGHNT and CDR2 as YYREEE (reference sequence).

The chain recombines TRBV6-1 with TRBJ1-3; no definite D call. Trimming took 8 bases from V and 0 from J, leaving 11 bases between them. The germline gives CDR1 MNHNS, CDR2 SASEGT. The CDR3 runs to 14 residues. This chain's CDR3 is CASCSTFSGNTIYF. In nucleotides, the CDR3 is TGTGCCAGCTGTAGCACCTTCTCTGGAAACACCATATATTTT.

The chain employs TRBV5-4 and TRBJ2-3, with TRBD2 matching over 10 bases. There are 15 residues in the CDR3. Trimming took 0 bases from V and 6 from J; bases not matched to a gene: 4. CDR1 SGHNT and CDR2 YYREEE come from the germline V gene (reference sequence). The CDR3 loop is CASSLELAGKDTQYF. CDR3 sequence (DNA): TGTGCCAGCAGCTTGGAACTAGCGGGGAAGGATACGCAGTATTTT.

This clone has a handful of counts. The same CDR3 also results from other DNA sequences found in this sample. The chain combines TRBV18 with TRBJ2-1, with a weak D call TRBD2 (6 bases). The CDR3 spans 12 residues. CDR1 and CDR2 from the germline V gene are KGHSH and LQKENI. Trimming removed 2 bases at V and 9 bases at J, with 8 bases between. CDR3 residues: CASSPGGFEQFF. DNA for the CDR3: TGTGCCAGCTCACCAGGGGGGTTTGAGCAGTTCTTC.

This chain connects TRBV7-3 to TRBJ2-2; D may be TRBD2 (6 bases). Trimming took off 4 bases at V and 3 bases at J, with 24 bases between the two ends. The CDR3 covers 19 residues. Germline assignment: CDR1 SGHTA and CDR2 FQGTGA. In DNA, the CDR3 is TGTGCCAGCAGCTCATCCGGGGGATCAGGAATCTTAGACACCGGGGAGCTGTTTTTT. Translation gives CASSSSGGSGILDTGELFF.

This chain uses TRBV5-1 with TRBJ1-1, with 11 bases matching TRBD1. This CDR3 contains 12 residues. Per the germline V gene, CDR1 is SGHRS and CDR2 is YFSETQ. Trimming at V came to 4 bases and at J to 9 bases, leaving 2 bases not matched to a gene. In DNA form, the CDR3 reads TGCGCCAGCAGCAGGACAGGGGGCAAAGCTTTCTTT. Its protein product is CASSRTGGKAFF.

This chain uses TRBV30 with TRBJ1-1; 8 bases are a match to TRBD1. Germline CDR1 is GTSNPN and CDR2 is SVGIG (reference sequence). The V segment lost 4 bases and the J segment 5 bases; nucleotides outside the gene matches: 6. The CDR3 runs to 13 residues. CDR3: CAWTMTGATEAFF. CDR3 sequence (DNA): TGTGCCTGGACCATGACAGGGGCGACTGAAGCTTTCTTT.

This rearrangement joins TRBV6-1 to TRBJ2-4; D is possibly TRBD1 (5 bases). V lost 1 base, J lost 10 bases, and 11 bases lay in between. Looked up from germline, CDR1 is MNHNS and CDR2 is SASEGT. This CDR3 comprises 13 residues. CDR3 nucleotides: TGTGCCAGCAGTGAAGGGACACGGTTGATTCAGTACTTC. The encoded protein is CASSEGTRLIQYF.

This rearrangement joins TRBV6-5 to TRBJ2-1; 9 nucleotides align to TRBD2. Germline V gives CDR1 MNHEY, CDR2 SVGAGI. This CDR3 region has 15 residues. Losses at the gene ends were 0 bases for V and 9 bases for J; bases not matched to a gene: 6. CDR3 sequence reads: CASSYSASGVGEQFF. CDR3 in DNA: TGTGCCAGCAGTTACTCAGCTAGCGGGGTAGGTGAGCAGTTCTTC.

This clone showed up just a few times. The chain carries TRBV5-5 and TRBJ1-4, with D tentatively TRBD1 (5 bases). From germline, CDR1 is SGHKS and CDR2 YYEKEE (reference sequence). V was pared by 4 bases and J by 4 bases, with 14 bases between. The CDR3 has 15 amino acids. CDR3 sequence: CASSQDRGRNEKLFF. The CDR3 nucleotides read TGTGCCAGCAGCCAAGATAGGGGCCGTAATGAAAAACTGTTTTTT.

The CDR3 protein is CASSLWRGVSYNEQFF. CDR3 nucleotides: TGTGCCAGCAGCTTATGGCGGGGGGTCTCCTACAATGAGCAGTTCTTC. The V gene is TRBV7-2, the J gene TRBJ2-1; 8 bases fit TRBD2. The J segment lost 0 bases and the V segment lost 2 bases, leaving 3 bases of the junction unmatched. Germline assignment: CDR1 SGHTA and CDR2 FQGNSA. This CDR3 contains 16 residues.

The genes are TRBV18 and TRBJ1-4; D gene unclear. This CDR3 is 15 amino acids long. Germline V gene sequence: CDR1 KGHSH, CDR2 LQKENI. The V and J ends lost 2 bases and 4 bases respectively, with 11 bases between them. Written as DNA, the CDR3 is TGTGCCAGCTCACCAAAGGATCAGGTTAATGAAAAACTGTTTTTT. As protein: CASSPKDQVNEKLFF.

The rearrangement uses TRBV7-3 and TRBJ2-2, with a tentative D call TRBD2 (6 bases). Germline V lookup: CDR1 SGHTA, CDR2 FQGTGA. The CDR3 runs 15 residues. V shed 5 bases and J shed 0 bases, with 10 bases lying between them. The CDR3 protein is CASSRGAANTGELFF. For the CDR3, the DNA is TGTGCCAGCAGCCGCGGGGCCGCGAACACCGGGGAGCTGTTTTTT. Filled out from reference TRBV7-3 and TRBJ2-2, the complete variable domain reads GAGVSQTPSNKVTEKGKYVELRCDPISGHTALYWYRQSLGQGPEFLIYFQGTGAADDSGLPNDRFFAVRPEGSVSTLKIQRTERGDSAVYLCASSRGAANTGELFFGEGSRLTVL.

The CDR3 here is CASSSQLDRVNTEAFF. CDR3 DNA sequence: TGTGCCAGCAGCTCCCAACTGGACAGGGTGAACACTGAAGCTTTCTTT. The V and J genes are TRBV5-6 and TRBJ1-1; 8 bases are shared with TRBD1. Germline V gives CDR1 SGHDT, CDR2 YYEEEE. Losses at the gene ends were 3 bases for V and 0 bases for J; bases not matched to a gene: 7. This CDR3 is built from 16 residues.

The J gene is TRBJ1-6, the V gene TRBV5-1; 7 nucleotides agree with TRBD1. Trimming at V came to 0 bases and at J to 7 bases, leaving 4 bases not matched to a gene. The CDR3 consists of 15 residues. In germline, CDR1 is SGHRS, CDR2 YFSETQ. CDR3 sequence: CASSLDGRGNSPLHF. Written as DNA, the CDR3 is TGCGCCAGCAGCTTGGATGGCAGGGGGAATTCACCCCTCCACTTT.

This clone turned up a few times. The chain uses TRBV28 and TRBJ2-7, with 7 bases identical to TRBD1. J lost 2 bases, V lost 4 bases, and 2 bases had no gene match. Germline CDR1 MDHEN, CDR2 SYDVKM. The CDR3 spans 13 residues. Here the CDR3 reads CASSSTGPYEQYF. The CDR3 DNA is TGTGCCAGCAGTTCGACAGGGCCCTACGAGCAGTACTTC.

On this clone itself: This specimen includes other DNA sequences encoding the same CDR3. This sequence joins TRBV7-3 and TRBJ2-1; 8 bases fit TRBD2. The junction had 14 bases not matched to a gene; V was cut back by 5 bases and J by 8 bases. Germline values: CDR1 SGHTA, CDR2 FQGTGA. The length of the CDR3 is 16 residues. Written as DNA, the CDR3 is TGTGCCAGCAGCCCTCTATTACGGGGGGGCGGCGATGAGCAGTTCTTC. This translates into CASSPLLRGGGDEQFF.

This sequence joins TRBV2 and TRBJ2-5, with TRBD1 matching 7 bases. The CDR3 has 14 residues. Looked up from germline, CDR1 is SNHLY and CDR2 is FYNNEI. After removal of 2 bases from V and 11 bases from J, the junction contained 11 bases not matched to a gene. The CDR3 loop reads CASSENPGTAEQYF. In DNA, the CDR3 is TGTGCCAGCAGTGAAAATCCCGGGACAGCTGAGCAGTACTTC.

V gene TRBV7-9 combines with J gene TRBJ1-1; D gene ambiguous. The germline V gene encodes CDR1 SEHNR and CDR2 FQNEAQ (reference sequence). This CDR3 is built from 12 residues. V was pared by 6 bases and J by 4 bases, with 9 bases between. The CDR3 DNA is TGTGCCAGCAGAGCAGCGTCCACTGAAGCTTTCTTT. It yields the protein CASRAASTEAFF.